A single sample is the source of the 21 T cell receptor beta chains below, sequenced in a study of T cell responses to AZD1222 COVID-19 vaccine. Sequenced by immunoSEQ multiplex PCR; TCRdb stores in-frame clones only, minus some. This table has 190,000 or so clones, approximately 93% appearing once. The specimen comprised peripheral blood, sampled 28 days after the second AZD1222 dose. The receptors were sampled from an adult who received the AZD1222 COVID-19 vaccine.

The chain has TRBV7-2 and TRBJ1-2; D gene uncertain. The V gene's germline CDR1 is SGHTA and CDR2 FQGNSA. The CDR3 is 15 residues long. V dropped 8 bases and J dropped 1 base, with 17 bases sitting between them. CDR3 sequence reads: CASGPSALSNYGYTF. DNA of the CDR3: TGTGCCAGCGGCCCGTCGGCGCTTAGTAACTATGGCTACACCTTC.

The chain combines TRBV20-1 with TRBJ1-1; D is uncertain. Deletions cut 3 bases from V and 2 bases from J, with 13 bases between. The length of the CDR3 is 14 residues. Germline V gene sequence: CDR1 DFQATT, CDR2 SNEGSKA (reference sequence). CDR3 sequence reads: CSASMSGRNTEAFF. DNA for the CDR3: TGCAGTGCTAGTATGTCAGGAAGAAACACTGAAGCTTTCTTT.

The V call is TRBV12-5, the J call TRBJ2-3, with 8 positions matching TRBD2. CDR1 is LGHNT, CDR2 FRNRAP, per germline. The CDR3 spans 14 residues. The J segment lost 6 bases and the V segment lost 4 bases, leaving 6 bases of the junction unmatched. The CDR3 DNA reads as TGTGCTAGTGGTTCCAGCGGGGGCGGGGATACGCAGTATTTT. This codes for CASGSSGGGDTQYF.

The chain couples TRBV4-1 to TRBJ1-5; D is unresolved. The CDR3 extends over 17 amino acids. Germline V CDR1 and CDR2: MGHRA, YSYEKL. Trimming pared 1 base from V and 0 bases from J, leaving 13 bases between. The DNA for the CDR3 is TGCGCCAGCAGCCAAGGGCAACTTAGAAATAGCAATCAGCCCCAGCATTTT. It is translated as CASSQGQLRNSNQPQHF.

The rearrangement links TRBV3-1 (or the pseudogene TRBV3-2) to TRBJ1-4; TRBD1 is a possible D gene (5 bases). Germline-derived CDR1 and CDR2 are LGHDT and YNNKEL (reference sequence). This CDR3 is 18 amino acids long. Trimming removed 0 bases from V and 0 bases from J, with 14 bases in between. The CDR3 DNA follows: TGTGCCAGCAGCCAAGATCGGCAGGGCCTAACAACTAATGAAAAACTGTTTTTT. Translated, it gives CASSQDRQGLTTNEKLFF.

The chain employs TRBV6-5 and TRBJ1-1; 7 nucleotides align to TRBD1. The CDR3 length is 11 residues. After removal of 5 bases from V and 11 bases from J, the junction contained 5 bases not matched to a gene. CDR1 and CDR2 (germline): MNHEY, SVGAGI. The CDR3, as DNA: TGTGCCAGCAGTACACAGGGGAACGCTTTCTTT. Protein sequence: CASSTQGNAFF.

The V call is TRBV18, the J call TRBJ2-2, with a possible D match to TRBD1 (6 bases). The CDR3 runs 16 residues. The ends were cut back, 0 bases at V and 3 bases at J, with 11 bases in the middle. Per the germline V gene, CDR1 is KGHSH and CDR2 is LQKENI. The CDR3 nucleotides are TGTGCCAGCTCACCACCGGCACAGGGCGACACCGGGGAGCTGTTTTTT. Translated: CASSPPAQGDTGELFF.

The rearrangement joins TRBV7-6 to TRBJ1-2; 8 bases map to TRBD1. The CDR3 runs to 15 residues. With 2 bases clipped from V and 6 bases from J, the junction kept 8 bases outside the gene matches. CDR1 and CDR2 from the germline V gene are SGHVS and FNYEAQ. For the CDR3, the DNA is TGTGCCAGCAGCTTAACCACCCAGGGGGCTAATGGCTACACCTTC. The encoded protein is CASSLTTQGANGYTF.

This sequence joins TRBV12-3 or TRBV12-4 and TRBJ1-1; no clear D. The CDR3 consists of 11 residues. Trimming stripped 6 bases from V and 6 bases from J, with 8 bases between. The CDR3 is CASSSNPEAFF. CDR3 nucleotide sequence: TGTGCCAGCAGCTCTAATCCTGAAGCTTTCTTT.

This clone was counted a single time. V gene TRBV23-1 combines with J gene TRBJ2-5; 8 bases match TRBD1. TRBV23-1 is known as an ORF, though its function is uncertain. Trimming at V came to 2 bases and at J to 5 bases, leaving 7 bases not matched to a gene. CDR3 size: 15 residues. The CDR3 is CASSQRGTGGETQYF. CDR3 DNA: TGCGCCAGCAGTCAAAGGGGGACAGGAGGTGAGACCCAGTACTTC.

The J gene is TRBJ2-1, the V gene TRBV28; 9 bases fit TRBD1. Germline CDR1 MDHEN, CDR2 SYDVKM. CDR3 size: 15 residues. With 3 bases clipped from V and 8 bases from J, the junction kept 8 bases outside the gene matches. CDR3 nucleotides: TGTGCCAGCAGTTTTGGGGGGACAGGGACGGATGAGCAGTTCTTC. This encodes CASSFGGTGTDEQFF. The full variable domain, in which reference TRBV28 and TRBJ2-1 provide the parts outside the CDR3, is DVKVTQSSRYLVKRTGEKVFLECVQDMDHENMFWYRQDPGLGLRLIYFSYDVKMKEKGDIPEGYSVSREKKERFSLILESASTNQTSMYLCASSFGGTGTDEQFFGPGTRLTVL.

This clone showed up many times. This chain links TRBV28 with TRBJ2-7; tentative D call: TRBD2 (7 bases). Trimming left V 4 bases short and J 3 bases short, with 16 bases between. Germline CDR1 MDHEN, CDR2 SYDVKM. The CDR3 covers 15 residues. This chain's CDR3 is CASSSRRGGYYEQYF. CDR3 DNA: TGTGCCAGCAGTTCCCGGAGGGGGGGTTACTACGAGCAGTACTTC.

The chain is built from TRBV27 and TRBJ1-1, with no clear D. Per the germline V gene, CDR1 is MNHEY and CDR2 is SMNVEV (reference sequence). There are 15 residues in the CDR3. The V end lost 0 bases, the J end lost 0 bases, and 8 bases lay between the germline ends. CDR3 coding DNA: TGTGCCAGCAGTTTATCGGTCGGCCTGAACACTGAAGCTTTCTTT. It is translated as CASSLSVGLNTEAFF.

This chain connects TRBV5-1 to TRBJ2-2; D call uncertain. There are 14 residues in the CDR3. Germline CDR1 reads SGHRS; CDR2 reads YFSETQ. Trimming stripped 2 bases from V and 4 bases from J, with 9 bases between. CDR3 region: CASSFRASTGELFF. The CDR3 DNA sequence: TGCGCCAGCAGCTTTCGGGCTAGCACCGGGGAGCTGTTTTTT.

This clone appeared once. The V gene is TRBV11-2, the J gene TRBJ2-7; 11 nucleotides line up with TRBD1. This CDR3 is built from 14 residues. J lost 12 bases, V lost 8 bases, and 15 bases had no gene match. CDR1 is SGHAT and CDR2 is FQNNGV in the germline V gene. The CDR3 spells CASGPPDRGPLLYF. The CDR3 region has the DNA TGTGCCAGCGGACCACCGGACAGGGGGCCCCTACTGTACTTC. Drawing the rest from reference TRBV11-2 and TRBJ2-7, the complete variable domain is EAGVAQSPRYKIIEKRQSVAFWCNPISGHATLYWYQQILGQGPKLLIQFQNNGVVDDSQLPKDRFSAERLKGVDSTLKIQPAKLEDSAVYLCASGPPDRGPLLYFGPGTRLTVT.

For this clone: At one boundary the junction diverges from the germline segment, which might be a read error. The rearrangement uses TRBV11-2 and TRBJ2-2; possible D gene TRBD2, 6 bases. This CDR3 contains 15 residues. Per germline, CDR1 SGHAT and CDR2 FQNNGV. Here the CDR3 DNA reads TGTGCCAGCAGCTTTATGTGGGGAGGCACCGGGAAGCTGTTTTTT. Its protein is CASSFMWGGTGKLFF.

The chain links TRBV6-5 to TRBJ1-6; 10 positions match TRBD1. The trim removed 10 bases at V and 7 bases at J, leaving 7 bases unmatched. Germline V gene sequence: CDR1 MNHEY, CDR2 SVGAGI. The CDR3 is 14 amino acids. This chain's CDR3 is CATSDRGRNSPLHF. CDR3 coding DNA: TGTGCCACAAGCGACAGGGGGCGAAATTCACCCCTCCACTTT.

This rearrangement joins TRBV7-8 to TRBJ1-5; TRBD1 aligns across 7 bases. V shed 5 bases, J shed 6 bases, and the junction held 10 bases outside the gene matches. Germline CDR1 SGHVS, CDR2 FQNEAQ. The CDR3 has 15 residues. CDR3 in DNA: TGTGCCAGCAGCCGCCTTTTAGGGGGCGGTCAGCCCCAGCATTTT. Translation gives CASSRLLGGGQPQHF.

The count of this clone is one. One junction end disagrees with the germline gene, perhaps due to a read error. The rearrangement joins TRBV3-1 (or the pseudogene TRBV3-2) to TRBJ2-2; D assignment may be TRBD1 or TRBD2 (5 bases each). Germline V gene lookup returns CDR1 LGHDT and CDR2 YNNKEL (reference sequence). CDR3 size: 13 residues. In nucleotides, the CDR3 is TGTGCCAGCAGCCAGGACCGGGGCCATGGCTTGCTTTTT. It translates to CASSQDRGHGLLF.

The chain carries TRBV30 and TRBJ2-3; 8 bases map to TRBD1. Germline V gives CDR1 GTSNPN, CDR2 SVGIG (reference sequence). The CDR3 consists of 14 residues. J was trimmed by 10 bases and V by 3 bases; bases with no gene match: 12. The CDR3 DNA is TGTGCCTGGAGACAGGGGGTAGCACAAGGGTCGCAGTATTTT. It translates to CAWRQGVAQGSQYF.

CDR3 sequence (DNA): TGTGCCAGCCGAAGCCCCGGGACAGGGCATGAAAAACTGTTTTTT. It encodes CASRSPGTGHEKLFF. This chain links TRBV28 with TRBJ1-4, with 9 bases fitting TRBD1. Germline trimming cut 8 bases from V and 6 bases from J; bases unmatched to any gene: 10. Germline-derived CDR1 and CDR2 are MDHEN and SYDVKM. This CDR3 is built from 15 residues.